Following are 18 T cell receptor beta chains from one sample sequenced in a study of CD8+CD57+ T cells in acquired aplastic anemia. For CDR3 and TCR beta VDJ profiling, genomic DNA was the template used. TCRdb re-derived calls from the reads in MiXCR, one entry per CDR3 protein. The table lists 200,000 to 250,000 distinct CDR3 sequences, 34% of them singletons. The material sequenced was sorted CD4+, CD8+, or CD8+CD57+ T cells (not recorded which) from PBMCs. These receptors were collected from a human donor in good health, serving as a control.

The rearrangement links TRBV7-3 to TRBJ2-7; 11 nucleotides match TRBD1. The CDR3 length is 14 residues. Per the germline V gene, CDR1 is SGHTA and CDR2 is FQGTGA. V was pared by 5 bases and J by 5 bases, with 5 bases of the junction left unmatched. DNA of the CDR3: TGTGCCAGCAGCCCCACGGGACAGGGGGACGAGCAGTACTTC. This codes for CASSPTGQGDEQYF.

This sequence joins TRBV20-1 and TRBJ2-5; tentative D call: TRBD2 (6 bases). The germline V and J ends were trimmed by 8 bases and 4 bases, with 17 bases remaining between them. The CDR3 sequence is 13 residues long. Germline V lookup: CDR1 DFQATT, CDR2 SNEGSKA (reference sequence). The CDR3 bases are TGCAGTTTCAGCCGGGGGTTCATAGAGACCCAGTACTTC. It codes for CSFSRGFIETQYF.

The genes are TRBV10-3 and TRBJ1-5; 9 positions match TRBD1. The CDR3 contains 13 residues. V lost 10 bases and J lost 7; bases outside the gene matches: 8. Germline lookup yields CDR1 ENHRY and CDR2 SYGVKD. The CDR3 is CASRDRVEQPQHF. CDR3 coding DNA: TGTGCCAGCAGGGACAGGGTAGAACAGCCCCAGCATTTT.

V usage is TRBV20-1 and J usage is TRBJ2-1, with 8 bases lining up with TRBD2. V gave up 0 bases and J gave up 9 bases; unmatched junction bases: 16. This CDR3 spans 17 amino acids. Germline V gene sequence: CDR1 DFQATT, CDR2 SNEGSKA (reference sequence). The CDR3 coding sequence is TGCAGTGCTAGAGATTCCGCGGCGGGGGGCCAATTGGGTGAGCAGTTCTTC. Amino acids: CSARDSAAGGQLGEQFF.

This clonotype has a count of ten or more. V and J are TRBV5-1 and TRBJ2-5; D remains unclear. Trimming cost V 5 bases and J 5 bases, with 16 bases left between them. CDR3 length: 14 residues. Germline V gene sequence: CDR1 SGHRS, CDR2 YFSETQ. The CDR3 DNA reads as TGCGCCAGCAGGCCCTTGGGTTTGTGCGAGACCCAGTACTTC. Protein: CASRPLGLCETQYF.

The genes are TRBV2 and TRBJ2-5; D not certain. Per the germline V gene, CDR1 is SNHLY and CDR2 is FYNNEI. The CDR3 sequence is 15 residues long. The V gene lost 4 bases and the J gene lost 2 bases, with 14 bases spanning the gap. Written as DNA, the CDR3 is TGTGCCAGCAGTGCAATAGGGCTGCAGCAAGAGACCCAGTACTTC. It is translated as CASSAIGLQQETQYF.

As for this clonotype: This may stem from a read error, because a much larger clone lies one nucleotide away. The CDR3 carries no conserved terminal phenylalanine or tryptophan, so it likely arises from a read error. V gene TRBV29-1 combines with J gene TRBJ1-2; D call uncertain. In germline, CDR1 is SQVTM, CDR2 ANQGSEA. This CDR3 region has 14 residues. The CDR3 nucleotides read TGCAGTGCACAAATAGAGGAGGTTTTCTATGGCTACACCTCC. Translated: CSAQIEEVFYGYTS.

This clonotype was counted many times. For the CDR3, the DNA is TGTGCCAGTAGTATGGTCTATATCGGCACAAAAAATCAGCCCCAGCATTTT. It yields the protein CASSMVYIGTKNQPQHF. The J gene is TRBJ1-5, the V gene TRBV19; D unresolved. The V end was cut by 3 bases, the J end by 4 bases, with 19 bases between. The CDR3 is 17 amino acids. The V gene's germline CDR1 is LNHDA and CDR2 SQIVND (reference sequence).

In regard to this clonotype: Because it lacks the conserved phenylalanine or tryptophan at the end, this CDR3 is likely a read error. The chain recombines TRBV7-9 with TRBJ1-1; D is unresolved. CDR3 length equals 14 residues. Germline CDR1 and CDR2: SEHNR and FQNEAQ (reference sequence). V dropped 5 bases and J dropped 2 bases, with 12 bases sitting between them. The CDR3 DNA reads TGTGCCAGCAGCCCTAGAACAGTTAACACTGAAGCTTTCCTT. This translates into CASSPRTVNTEAFL.

CDR3 DNA sequence: TGTGCCAGCAGCTTAACAGGACAGGGCAATCAGCCCCAGCATTTT. Protein product: CASSLTGQGNQPQHF. The chain is built from TRBV7-6 and TRBJ1-5; TRBD1 matches 7 bases. The V and J ends lost 2 bases and 2 bases, in that order; junction bases with no gene match: 3. Germline CDR1 and CDR2: SGHVS and FNYEAQ. CDR3 length: 15 residues.

The sample holds many counts of this clonotype. The chain carries TRBV7-9 and TRBJ1-1; tentatively, D is TRBD1 (5 bases). V was trimmed by 2 bases and J by 10 bases, leaving 11 bases between them. CDR3 length: 12 amino acids. From germline, CDR1 is SEHNR and CDR2 FQNEAQ (reference sequence). CDR3 DNA sequence: TGTGCCAGCAGCTTATATGAGGGGCGAGCTTTCTTT. This codes for CASSLYEGRAFF.

Only a few counts were recorded for this clonotype. V gene TRBV11-2 combines with J gene TRBJ2-5, with D possibly being TRBD1 or TRBD2 (5 bases each). The CDR3 totals 14 residues. CDR1 and CDR2 (germline): SGHAT, FQNNGV. Trimming removed 5 bases from V and 4 bases from J, with 14 bases in between. The chain's CDR3 is CASSQMRGRETQYF. DNA of the CDR3: TGTGCCAGCAGCCAGATGAGGGGTCGAGAGACCCAGTACTTC.

This clonotype was recorded many times. The chain couples TRBV2 to TRBJ1-2; D possibly corresponds to TRBD1 (5 bases). Deletions cut 10 bases from V and 2 bases from J, with 11 bases between. The CDR3 length is 12 residues. The V gene's germline CDR1 is SNHLY and CDR2 FYNNEI. DNA for the CDR3: TGTGCCACGACAGTACGGAACTATGGCTACACCTTC. Translating gives CATTVRNYGYTF.

This clonotype came up many times. V is TRBV2 and J is TRBJ1-5; D remains ambiguous. Germline CDR1 reads SNHLY; CDR2 reads FYNNEI. The ends were cut back, 1 base at V and 7 bases at J, with 14 bases in the middle. CDR3 size: 15 residues. Written as DNA, the CDR3 is TGTGCCAGCAGTGAAGAAGCCCGCGCGGGACAGCCCCAGCATTTT. This translates into CASSEEARAGQPQHF.

This clonotype was picked up many times. This chain links TRBV11-2 with TRBJ1-6; TRBD1 might be the D (6 bases). The CDR3 sequence is 16 residues long. V was trimmed by 5 bases and J by 7 bases, leaving 18 bases between them. Germline V CDR1 and CDR2: SGHAT, FQNNGV. DNA for the CDR3: TGTGCCAGCAGCCGGAATAGGGGGGTCTACAATTCACCCCTCCACTTT. It specifies CASSRNRGVYNSPLHF.

This clonotype was detected many times. The chain uses TRBV7-9 and TRBJ1-2, with D tentatively TRBD1 (6 bases). There are 13 residues in the CDR3. Germline CDR1 reads SEHNR; CDR2 reads FQNEAQ (reference sequence). Trimming left V 6 bases short and J 4 bases short, with 12 bases between. The CDR3 sequence: CASSPGVGYGYTF. CDR3 DNA: TGTGCCAGCAGTCCAGGGGTTGGCTATGGCTACACCTTC.

This clonotype was counted many times. V and J are TRBV7-2 and TRBJ1-1; 7 nucleotides align to TRBD1. The ends lost 6 bases at V and 4 bases at J; junction bases unmatched: 5. The CDR3 has 13 amino acids. Germline CDR1 reads SGHTA; CDR2 reads FQGNSA. The DNA for the CDR3 is TGTGCCAGCAGGCAGGGGGGGGGCACTGAAGCTTTCTTT. Amino acid sequence: CASRQGGGTEAFF.

The chain joins TRBV12-3 or TRBV12-4 to TRBJ1-3; the match to TRBD1 covers 9 bases. The CDR3 has 16 residues. J was trimmed by 3 bases and V by 5 bases; bases with no gene match: 8. CDR3 sequence reads: CASSLPPGQGGNTIYF. CDR3 DNA sequence: TGTGCCAGCAGTCTCCCCCCGGGACAGGGTGGAAACACCATATATTTT.